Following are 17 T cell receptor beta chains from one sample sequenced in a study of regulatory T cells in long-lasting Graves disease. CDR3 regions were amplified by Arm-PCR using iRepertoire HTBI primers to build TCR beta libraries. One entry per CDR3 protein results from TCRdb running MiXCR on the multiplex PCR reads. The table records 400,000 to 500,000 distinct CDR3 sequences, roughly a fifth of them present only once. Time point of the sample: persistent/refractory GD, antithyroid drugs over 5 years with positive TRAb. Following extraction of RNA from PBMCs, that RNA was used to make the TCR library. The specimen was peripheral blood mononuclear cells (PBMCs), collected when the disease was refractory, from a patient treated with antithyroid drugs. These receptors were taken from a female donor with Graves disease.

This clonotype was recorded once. The CDR3 DNA reads TGCAGTGCTAGAGCGGGAGGGCCCATGGATACGCAGTATTTT. Its protein is CSARAGGPMDTQYF. This sequence joins TRBV20-1 and TRBJ2-3; 8 nucleotides agree with TRBD2. Losses at the gene ends were 1 base for V and 6 bases for J; bases not matched to a gene: 6. Germline CDR1 reads DFQATT; CDR2 reads SNEGSKA (reference sequence). There are 14 residues in the CDR3.

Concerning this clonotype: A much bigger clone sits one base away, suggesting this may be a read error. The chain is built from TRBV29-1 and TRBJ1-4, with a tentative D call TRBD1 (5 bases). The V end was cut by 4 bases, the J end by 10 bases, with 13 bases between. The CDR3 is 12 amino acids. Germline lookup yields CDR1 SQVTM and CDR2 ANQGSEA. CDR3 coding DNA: TGCAGCGTTGGGGGCGCGGGTGTAAAACTGTTTTTT. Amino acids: CSVGGAGVKLFF.

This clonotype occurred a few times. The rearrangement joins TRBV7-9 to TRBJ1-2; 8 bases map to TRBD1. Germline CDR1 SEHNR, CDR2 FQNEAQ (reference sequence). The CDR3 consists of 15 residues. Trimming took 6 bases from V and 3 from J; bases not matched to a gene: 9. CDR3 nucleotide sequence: TGTGCCAGCAGGGCAGGACAGGGCTGGGACTATGGCTACACCTTC. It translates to CASRAGQGWDYGYTF.

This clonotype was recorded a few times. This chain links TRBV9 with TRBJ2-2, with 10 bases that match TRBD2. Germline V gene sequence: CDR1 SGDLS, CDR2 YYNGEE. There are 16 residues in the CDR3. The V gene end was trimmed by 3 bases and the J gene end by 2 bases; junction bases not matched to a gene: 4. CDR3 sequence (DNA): TGTGCCAGCAGCGGGGGGACTAGCGCCAACACCGGGGAGCTGTTTTTT. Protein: CASSGGTSANTGELFF.

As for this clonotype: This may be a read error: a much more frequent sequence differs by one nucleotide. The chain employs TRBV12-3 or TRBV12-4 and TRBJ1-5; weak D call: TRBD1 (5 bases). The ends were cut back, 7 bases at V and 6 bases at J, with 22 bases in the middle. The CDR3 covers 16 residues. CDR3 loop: CASTPSGARESQPQHF. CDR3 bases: TGTGCCAGCACCCCCTCCGGGGCCAGGGAAAGTCAGCCCCAGCATTTT.

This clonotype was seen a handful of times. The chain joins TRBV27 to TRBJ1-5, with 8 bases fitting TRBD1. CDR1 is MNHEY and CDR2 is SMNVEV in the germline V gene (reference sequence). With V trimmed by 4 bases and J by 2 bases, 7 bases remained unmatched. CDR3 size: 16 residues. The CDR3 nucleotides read TGTGCCAGCAGTTCCCCGACAGGGGAAGGCAATCAGCCCCAGCATTTT. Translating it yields CASSSPTGEGNQPQHF.

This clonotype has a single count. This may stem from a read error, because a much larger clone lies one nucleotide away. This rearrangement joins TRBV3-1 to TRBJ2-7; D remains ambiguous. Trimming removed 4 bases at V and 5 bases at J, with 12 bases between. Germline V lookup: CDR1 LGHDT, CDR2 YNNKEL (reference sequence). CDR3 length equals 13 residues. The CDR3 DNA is TGTGCCAGCAGCCCCCTCAGCGTCAACGAGCAGTACTTC. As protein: CASSPLSVNEQYF.

The CDR3 loop is CASSVAYSYEQYF. Written as DNA, the CDR3 is TGTGCCAGCAGTGTAGCTTATTCCTACGAGCAGTACTTC. V is TRBV6-1 and J is TRBJ2-7; D remains unclear. V was pared by 4 bases and J by 1 base, with 8 bases between. Germline CDR1 MNHNS, CDR2 SASEGT. This CDR3 spans 13 amino acids.

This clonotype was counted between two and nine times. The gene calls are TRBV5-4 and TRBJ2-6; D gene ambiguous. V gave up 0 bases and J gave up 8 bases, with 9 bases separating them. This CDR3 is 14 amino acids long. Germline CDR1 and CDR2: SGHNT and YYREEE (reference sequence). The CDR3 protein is CASSLDSGTNVLTF. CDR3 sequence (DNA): TGTGCCAGCAGCTTGGATTCCGGAACCAACGTCCTGACTTTC.

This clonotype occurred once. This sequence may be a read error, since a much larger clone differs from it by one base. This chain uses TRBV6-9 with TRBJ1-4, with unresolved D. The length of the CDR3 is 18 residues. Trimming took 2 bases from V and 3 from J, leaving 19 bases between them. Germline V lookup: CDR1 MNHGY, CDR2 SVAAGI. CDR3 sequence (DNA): TGTGCCAGCAGTTATGGATCCCGTGTTGGGAGGGCTAATGAAAAACTGTTTTTT. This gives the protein CASSYGSRVGRANEKLFF.

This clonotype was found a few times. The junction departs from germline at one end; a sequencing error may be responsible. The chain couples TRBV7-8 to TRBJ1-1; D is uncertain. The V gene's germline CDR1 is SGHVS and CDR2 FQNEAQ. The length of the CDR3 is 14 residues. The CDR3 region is CASSLGGITTEALF. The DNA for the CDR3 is TGTGCCAGCAGCTTAGGCGGAATTACCACTGAAGCTCTCTTT.

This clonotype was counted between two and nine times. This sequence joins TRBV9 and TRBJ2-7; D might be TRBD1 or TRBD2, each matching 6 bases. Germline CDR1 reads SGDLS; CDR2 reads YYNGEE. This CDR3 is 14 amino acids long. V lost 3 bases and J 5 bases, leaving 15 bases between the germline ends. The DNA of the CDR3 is TGTGCCAGCAGCGAGGGGGAGGTAATACACGAGCAGTACTTC. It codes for CASSEGEVIHEQYF.

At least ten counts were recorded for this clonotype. In DNA, the CDR3 is TGTGCCAGCAGCTTAGGCGGGACGAACACCGGGGAGCTGTTTTTT. It specifies CASSLGGTNTGELFF. The chain links TRBV28 to TRBJ2-2, with a possible D match to TRBD2 (6 bases). The CDR3 extends over 15 amino acids. Germline V gene sequence: CDR1 MDHEN, CDR2 SYDVKM. V was shortened by 6 bases and J by 0 bases, with 11 bases between the two germline ends.

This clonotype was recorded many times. CDR3 coding DNA: TGTGCCACCAGCTATTACAGGGGGGGGGCTAACTATGGCTACACCTTC. Protein: CATSYYRGGANYGYTF. This sequence joins TRBV15 and TRBJ1-2, with 8 bases lining up with TRBD1. The CDR3 runs 16 residues. With V trimmed by 5 bases and J by 0 bases, 8 bases remained unmatched. The germline gives CDR1 LNHNV, CDR2 YYDKDF (reference sequence).

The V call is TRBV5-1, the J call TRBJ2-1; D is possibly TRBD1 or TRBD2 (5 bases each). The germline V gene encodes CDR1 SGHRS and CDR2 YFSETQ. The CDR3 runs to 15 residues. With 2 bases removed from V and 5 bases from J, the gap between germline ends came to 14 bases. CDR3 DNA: TGCGCCAGCAGCTTCTTCGGGGCAGGGAACAATGAGCAGTTCTTC. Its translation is CASSFFGAGNNEQFF. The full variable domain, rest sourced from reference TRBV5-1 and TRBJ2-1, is KAGVTQTPRYLIKTRGQQVTLSCSPISGHRSVSWYQQTPGQGLQFLFEYFSETQRNKGNFPGRFSGRQFSNSRSEMNVSTLELGDSALYLCASSFFGAGNNEQFFGPGTRLTVL.

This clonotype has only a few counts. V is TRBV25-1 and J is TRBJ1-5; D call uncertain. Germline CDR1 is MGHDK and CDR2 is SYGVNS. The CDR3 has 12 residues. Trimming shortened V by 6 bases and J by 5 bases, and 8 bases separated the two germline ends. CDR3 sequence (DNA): TGTGCCAGCAGCCATAGAGATCAGCCCCAGCATTTT. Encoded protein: CASSHRDQPQHF.

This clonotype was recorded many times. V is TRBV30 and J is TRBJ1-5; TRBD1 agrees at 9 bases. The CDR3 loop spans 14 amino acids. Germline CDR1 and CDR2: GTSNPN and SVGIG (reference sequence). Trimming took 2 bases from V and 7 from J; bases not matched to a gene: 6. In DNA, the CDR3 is TGTGCCTGGAGTCAACAGGGGGCCTGGCAGCCCCAGCATTTT. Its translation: CAWSQQGAWQPQHF.